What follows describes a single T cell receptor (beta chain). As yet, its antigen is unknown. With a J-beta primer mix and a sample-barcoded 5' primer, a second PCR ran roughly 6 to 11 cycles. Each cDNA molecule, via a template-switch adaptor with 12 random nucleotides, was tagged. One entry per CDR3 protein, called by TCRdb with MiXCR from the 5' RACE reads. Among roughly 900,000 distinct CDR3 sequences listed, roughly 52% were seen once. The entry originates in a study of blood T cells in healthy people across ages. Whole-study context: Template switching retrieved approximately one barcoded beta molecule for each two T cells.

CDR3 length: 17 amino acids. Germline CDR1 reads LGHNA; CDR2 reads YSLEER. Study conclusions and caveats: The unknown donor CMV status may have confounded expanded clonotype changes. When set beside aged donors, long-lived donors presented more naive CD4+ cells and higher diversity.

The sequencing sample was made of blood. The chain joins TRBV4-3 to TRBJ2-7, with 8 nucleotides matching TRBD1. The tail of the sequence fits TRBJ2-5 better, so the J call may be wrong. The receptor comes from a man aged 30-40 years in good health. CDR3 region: CASSQERDRGWGETQYF. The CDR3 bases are TGCGCCAGCAGCCAAGAACGAGACAGGGGATGGGGGGAGACCCAGTACTTC.